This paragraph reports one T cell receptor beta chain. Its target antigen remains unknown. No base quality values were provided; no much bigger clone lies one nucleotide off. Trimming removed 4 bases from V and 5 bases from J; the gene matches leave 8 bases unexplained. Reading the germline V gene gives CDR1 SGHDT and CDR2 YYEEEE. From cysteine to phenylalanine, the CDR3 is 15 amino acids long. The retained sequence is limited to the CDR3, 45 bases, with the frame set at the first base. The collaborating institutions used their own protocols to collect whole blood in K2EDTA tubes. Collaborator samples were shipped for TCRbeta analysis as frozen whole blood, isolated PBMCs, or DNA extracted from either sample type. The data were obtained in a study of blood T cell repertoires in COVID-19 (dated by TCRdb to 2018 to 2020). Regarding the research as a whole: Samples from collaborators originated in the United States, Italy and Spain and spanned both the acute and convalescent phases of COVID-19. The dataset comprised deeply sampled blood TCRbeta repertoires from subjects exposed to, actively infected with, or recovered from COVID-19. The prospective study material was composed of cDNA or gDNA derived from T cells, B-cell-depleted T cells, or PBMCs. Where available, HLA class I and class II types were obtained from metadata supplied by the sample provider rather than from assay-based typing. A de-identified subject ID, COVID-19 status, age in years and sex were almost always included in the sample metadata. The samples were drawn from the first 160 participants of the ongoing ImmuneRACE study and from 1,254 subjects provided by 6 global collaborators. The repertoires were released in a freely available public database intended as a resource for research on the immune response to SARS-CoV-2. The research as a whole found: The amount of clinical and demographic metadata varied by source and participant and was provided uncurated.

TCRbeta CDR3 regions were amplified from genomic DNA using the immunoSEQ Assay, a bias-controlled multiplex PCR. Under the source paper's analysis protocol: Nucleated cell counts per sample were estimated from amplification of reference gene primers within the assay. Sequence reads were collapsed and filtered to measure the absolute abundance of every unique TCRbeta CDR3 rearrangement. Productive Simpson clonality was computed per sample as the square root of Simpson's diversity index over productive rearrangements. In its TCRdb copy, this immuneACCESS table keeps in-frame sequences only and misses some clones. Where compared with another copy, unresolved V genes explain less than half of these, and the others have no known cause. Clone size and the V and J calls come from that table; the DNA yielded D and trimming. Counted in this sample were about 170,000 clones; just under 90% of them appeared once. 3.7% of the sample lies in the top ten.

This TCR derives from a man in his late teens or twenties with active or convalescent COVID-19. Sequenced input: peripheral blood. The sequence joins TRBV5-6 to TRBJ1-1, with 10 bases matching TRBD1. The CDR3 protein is CASSLGTGAWTEAFF. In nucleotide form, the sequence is TGTGCCAGCAGCCTCGGGACAGGGGCTTGGACTGAAGCTTTCTTT.